These T cell receptor beta chains were read from a single sample in a study of radiotherapy plus CTLA-4 blockade in lung cancer. Data came from immunoSEQ multiplex PCR; TCRdb stores just in-frame clones and leaves some out. The sample has about 43,000 clones; 60% to 70% are singletons. This specimen consisted of peripheral blood, obtained from a patient treated with radiotherapy plus ipilimumab. The receptors derive from a human donor with non-small cell lung cancer who had a partial response to radiotherapy plus ipilimumab. Each CDR3 is given with its conserved first and last residue. A D gene is named only where the DNA matches it firmly. A row's size may be missing; if present it is once, few, many or a size class.

TRBV7-6	-	-	TRBJ2-1	TGTGCCAGCAGCTTACCTGCCGGGGGAGCCTACAATGAGCAGTTCTTC	CASSLPAGGAYNEQFF
TRBV4-2	-	-	TRBJ1-4	TGTGCCAGCAGCCAAGATCTGGGAGGGGCGGAGGAAAAACTGTTTTTT	CASSQDLGGAEEKLFF
TRBV10-3	-	few	TRBJ2-1	TGTGCCATCAGAGGGGGAGAAAACAATGAGCAGTTCTTC	CAIRGGENNEQFF
TRBV2	TRBD2	many	TRBJ2-1	TGTGCCAGCAGTGGGGTAGGCGGGAGTGACAATGAGCAGTTCTTC	CASSGVGGSDNEQFF
TRBV2	TRBD1	-	TRBJ1-1	TGTGCCAGCAGTGTCGGGACAGGGTGGATGAACACTGAAGCTTTCTTT	CASSVGTGWMNTEAFF
TRBV5-4	TRBD2	-	TRBJ2-7	TGTGCCAGCAGCTTGGGGTCTAGCGGGAGTTCCTACGAGCAGTACTTC	CASSLGSSGSSYEQYF
TRBV7-9	-	-	TRBJ1-3	TGTGCCAGCAGCACTAATACGTTAGGTATCTCTGGAAACACCATATATTTT	CASSTNTLGISGNTIYF
TRBV7-6	TRBD1	-	TRBJ2-1	TGTGCCAGCAGCCCCGGGACAGGTTATCTTAATGAGCAGTTCTTC	CASSPGTGYLNEQFF
TRBV9	TRBD2	-	TRBJ2-5	TGTGCCAGCAGCGTAGGGGTCTCGGCTAGCGGACAAGAGACCCAGTACTTC	CASSVGVSASGQETQYF
TRBV7-2	TRBD2	few	TRBJ2-3	TGTGCCAGCAGCTTAACGGGGGGACTGGATACGCAGTATTTT	CASSLTGGLDTQYF
TRBV5-5	TRBD2	-	TRBJ2-3	TGTGCCAGCAGCCCAGGGCGGCTAGCGGGAGGGCCTGGCACAGATACGCAGTATTTT	CASSPGRLAGGPGTDTQYF
TRBV19	-	-	TRBJ2-1	TGTGCCAGTAGTATAGCGGGACTGCCTAACAATGAGCAGTTCTTC	CASSIAGLPNNEQFF
TRBV13	-	-	TRBJ2-7	TGTGCCAGCAGCTTAGGAAGCTCCGAGCAGTACTTC	CASSLGSSEQYF
TRBV5-1	-	-	TRBJ1-1	TGCGCCAGCAGCACCGACAAGGGGATCGAAGCTTTCTTT	CASSTDKGIEAFF
TRBV6-1	-	few	TRBJ1-5	TGTGCCAGCAGTCGGGACACGAGGGGGATTCAGCCCCAGCATTTT	CASSRDTRGIQPQHF
TRBV5-5	-	-	TRBJ1-1	TGTGCCAGCAGCCCGCCGGGGTTTGTCACTGAAGCTTTCTTT	CASSPPGFVTEAFF
TRBV28	TRBD1	-	TRBJ1-3	TGTGCCAGCAGTAACCCGACAGGGCGAAACACCATATATTTT	CASSNPTGRNTIYF
TRBV25-1	-	-	TRBJ1-1	TGTGCCAGCAGTCGCGGGGGATACGCTGAAGCTTTCTTT	CASSRGGYAEAFF
TRBV29-1	-	-	TRBJ2-7	TGCAGCGCGCAGGGGAGCTCCTACGAGCAGTACTTC	CSAQGSSYEQYF
TRBV29-1	TRBD2	-	TRBJ2-3	TGCAGCGTTGGGTCTAGCGGGATTAGCACAGATACGCAGTATTTT	CSVGSSGISTDTQYF
TRBV18	TRBD1	-	TRBJ1-2	TGTGCCAGCTCACTCGAGGGGGCCTATGGCTACACCTTC	CASSLEGAYGYTF
TRBV7-9	-	-	TRBJ1-1	TGTGCCAGCAGCGCGGACAAGGGTTTCACTGAAGCTTTCTTT	CASSADKGFTEAFF
TRBV5-6	-	once	TRBJ2-5	TGTGCCAGCAGCTTGGTAGGGTCCCCAGGGCAAGAGACCCAGTACTTC	CASSLVGSPGQETQYF
TRBV11-1	TRBD1	-	TRBJ1-1	TGTGCCAGCAGCATGGGACAGTCGAACACTGAAGCTTTCTTT	CASSMGQSNTEAFF
TRBV7-3	TRBD2	-	TRBJ2-1	TGTGCCAGCAGCGCTTTGGCGGGAGGGCGAAATGAGCAGTTCTTC	CASSALAGGRNEQFF
TRBV6-5	-	once	TRBJ2-7	TGTGCCAGCATCAATTCCTACGAGCAGTACTTC	CASINSYEQYF
TRBV6-5	TRBD2	-	TRBJ2-5	TGTGCCAGCAGTTACAGGGCGGGAGATGGGGGGGAGACCCAGTACTTC	CASSYRAGDGGETQYF
TRBV18	-	-	TRBJ1-2	TGTGCCAGCTCACCGGTTTCGGGCAGGGGATCTTTCGGCTACACCTTC	CASSPVSGRGSFGYTF
TRBV6-5	-	-	TRBJ1-6	TGTGCCAGCAGTTCTAAGTCGGGCGGGAATTCACCCCTCCACTTT	CASSSKSGGNSPLHF
TRBV27	TRBD1	-	TRBJ2-3	TGTGCCAGCAGTCCCCGTGGCAGGGGGTACACAGATACGCAGTATTTT	CASSPRGRGYTDTQYF
TRBV2	-	-	TRBJ1-2	TGTGCCAGCAGTGAAGGGCGGGGGCTTGATAACTATGGCTACACCTTC	CASSEGRGLDNYGYTF
TRBV27	-	once	TRBJ2-1	TGTGCCAGCAGTGCCCGGAGGGCCTACAATGAGCAGTTCTTC	CASSARRAYNEQFF
TRBV25-1	-	once	TRBJ2-3	TGTGCCAGCAGTGTTCTCACAGATACGCAGTATTTT	CASSVLTDTQYF
TRBV5-5	-	-	TRBJ1-1	TGTGCCAGCAGCTTGGAAGGCACAGTCGGCCCTGAAGCTTTCTTT	CASSLEGTVGPEAFF
TRBV19	TRBD1	-	TRBJ1-1	TGTGCCAGTAGTTCCCCCGGGGGACAGGGGAGGACTGAAGCTTTCTTT	CASSSPGGQGRTEAFF
TRBV6-1	-	few	TRBJ2-7	TGTGCCAGCAGTGAACGGGTCTCCTACGAGCAGTACTTC	CASSERVSYEQYF
TRBV21-1	-	few	TRBJ1-1	TGTGCCAGCAGCAACGGTCGCGGTCCCATGAACACTGAAGCTTTCTTT	CASSNGRGPMNTEAFF
TRBV5-1	-	-	TRBJ1-1	TGCGCCAGCACCGGGGGGTCGAACACTGAAGCTTTCTTT	CASTGGSNTEAFF
TRBV6-5	TRBD1	few	TRBJ2-2	TGTGCCACCGGACAGGGGACCACCGGGGAGCTGTTTTTT	CATGQGTTGELFF
TRBV19	TRBD1	-	TRBJ1-5	TGTGCCAGTAGCGGACAGGTGCGCAATCAGCCCCAGCATTTT	CASSGQVRNQPQHF
TRBV6-5	TRBD2	-	TRBJ2-1	TGTGCCAGCAGTAGCGGGGGGCGGTACAATGAGCAGTTCTTC	CASSSGGRYNEQFF
TRBV6-5	TRBD1	-	TRBJ1-2	TGTGCCAGCAACAGAATTACAGGGGGTGACTATGGCTACACCTTC	CASNRITGGDYGYTF
TRBV20-1	-	few	TRBJ2-1	TGCAGTGCTACGGAACGGGGTGAGCAGTTCTTC	CSATERGEQFF
TRBV6-5	TRBD1	once	TRBJ1-2	TGTGCCAGCAGTGGACGGACAGGGGGTCGAGGCTACACCTTC	CASSGRTGGRGYTF
TRBV18	-	-	TRBJ2-5	TGTGCCAGCTCCAACACGGGACAATATCGAGAGACCCAGTACTTC	CASSNTGQYRETQYF
TRBV7-2	-	-	TRBJ1-2	TGTGCCAGCAGCTCGGGGGACGGCTATGGCTACACCTTC	CASSSGDGYGYTF
TRBV7-9	-	-	TRBJ2-7	TGTGCCAGCGGGTGGACTGCCAGCGAGCAGTACTTC	CASGWTASEQYF
TRBV6-1	TRBD2	-	TRBJ2-5	TGTGCCAGCAAAGGAACTAGCGGGCAAGAGACCCAGTACTTC	CASKGTSGQETQYF
TRBV7-9	TRBD1	many	TRBJ2-7	TGTGCCAGCCAGGGAAGGACAGGGATGCAGTACTTC	CASQGRTGMQYF
TRBV7-3	-	-	TRBJ2-1	TGTGCCAGCAGCTCTACCCGTGGGGGGAATGAGCAGTTCTTC	CASSSTRGGNEQFF
TRBV11-2	-	-	TRBJ1-1	TGTGCCAGCAGCTTAACCGGGACAATGAACACTGAAGCTTTCTTT	CASSLTGTMNTEAFF
TRBV10-3	-	-	TRBJ2-7	TGTGCCATCAGCCCCTTCGGAGGGTTAAGGTCCCCTAGTTCCTACGAGCAGTACTTC	CAISPFGGLRSPSSYEQYF
TRBV9	-	once	TRBJ2-1	TGTGCCAGCAGCGTAGTCAGCGGCAATGAGCAGTTCTTC	CASSVVSGNEQFF
TRBV7-9	TRBD1	-	TRBJ2-7	TGTGCCAGCAGCTTAGGTCCGGGACAGGGGTTGGGCGAGCAGTACTTC	CASSLGPGQGLGEQYF
TRBV4-3	-	-	TRBJ1-3	TGCGCCAGCAGCCAATCCTGGCCTGCGGGCTGGGCTGGAAACACCATATATTTT	CASSQSWPAGWAGNTIYF
TRBV5-1	TRBD1	-	TRBJ2-1	TGCGCCAGCAGCTTTACAGGGGCCTACAATGAGCAGTTCTTC	CASSFTGAYNEQFF
TRBV7-2	TRBD2	-	TRBJ2-5	TGTGCCAGCAGCTTAGCGCCGAGGGCGGGGGGGCAAGAGACCCAGTACTTC	CASSLAPRAGGQETQYF
TRBV29-1	-	-	TRBJ2-2	TGCAGCGGAAGGGGTGGATCGAACACCGGGGAGCTGTTTTTT	CSGRGGSNTGELFF
TRBV2	-	few	TRBJ1-5	TGTGCCAGCAGTGAAGGGGGGCTCCTCCATCTCCCCCAGCATTTT	CASSEGGLLHLPQHF
TRBV7-2	-	few	TRBJ2-3	TGTGCCAGCAGCTTTGAGCCCCAGGGAACGCAGTATTTT	CASSFEPQGTQYF